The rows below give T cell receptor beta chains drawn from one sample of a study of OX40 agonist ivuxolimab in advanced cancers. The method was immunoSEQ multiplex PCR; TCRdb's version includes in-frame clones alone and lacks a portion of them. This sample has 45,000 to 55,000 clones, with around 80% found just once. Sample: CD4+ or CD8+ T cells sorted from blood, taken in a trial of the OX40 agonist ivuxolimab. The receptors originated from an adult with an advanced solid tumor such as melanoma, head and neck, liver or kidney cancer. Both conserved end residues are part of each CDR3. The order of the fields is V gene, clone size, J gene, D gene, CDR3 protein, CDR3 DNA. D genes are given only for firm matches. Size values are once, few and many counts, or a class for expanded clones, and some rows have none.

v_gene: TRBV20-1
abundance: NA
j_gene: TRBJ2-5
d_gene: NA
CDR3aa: CSAPPQETQYF
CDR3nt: TGCAGTGCTCCCCCCCAAGAGACCCAGTACTTC

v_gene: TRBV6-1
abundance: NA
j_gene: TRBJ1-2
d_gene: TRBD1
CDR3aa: CASSVEGQSYGYTF
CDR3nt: TGTGCCAGCAGTGTAGAGGGACAGAGCTATGGCTACACCTTC

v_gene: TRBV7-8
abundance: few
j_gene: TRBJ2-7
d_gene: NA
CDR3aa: CASSRGYEQYF
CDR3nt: TGTGCCAGCAGCCGAGGCTACGAGCAGTACTTC

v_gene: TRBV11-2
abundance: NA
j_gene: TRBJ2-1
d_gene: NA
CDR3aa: CASSSSGFYNEQFF
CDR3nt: TGTGCCAGCAGCTCGAGCGGATTCTACAATGAGCAGTTCTTC

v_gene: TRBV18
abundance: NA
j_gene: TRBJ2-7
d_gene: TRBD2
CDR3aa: CASSPHTWRGSSYEQYF
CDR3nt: TGTGCCAGCTCACCTCACACCTGGCGGGGGAGTAGTTACGAGCAGTACTTC

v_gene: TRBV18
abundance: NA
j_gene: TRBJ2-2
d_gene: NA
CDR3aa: CASSTYLRGANTGELFF
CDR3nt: TGTGCCAGCTCAACGTACCTCAGGGGCGCGAACACCGGGGAGCTGTTTTTT

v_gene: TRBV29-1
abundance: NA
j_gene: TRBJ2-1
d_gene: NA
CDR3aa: CSASALPNSGNYFSYNEQFF
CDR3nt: TGCAGCGCCTCAGCTCTACCCAACTCAGGGAATTACTTTTCCTACAATGAGCAGTTCTTC

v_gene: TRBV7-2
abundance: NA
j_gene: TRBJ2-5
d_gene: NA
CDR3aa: CASSLAGVGETQYF
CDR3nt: TGTGCCAGCAGCTTAGCGGGGGTAGGGGAGACCCAGTACTTC

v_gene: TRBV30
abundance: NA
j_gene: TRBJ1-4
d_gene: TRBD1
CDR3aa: CARGSGQTNEKLFF
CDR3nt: TGTGCACGGGGATCGGGACAGACTAATGAAAAACTGTTTTTT

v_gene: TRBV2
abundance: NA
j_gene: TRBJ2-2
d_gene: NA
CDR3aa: CASSPRRGPDTGELFF
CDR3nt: TGTGCCAGCAGTCCCCGGCGGGGGCCGGACACCGGGGAGCTGTTTTTT

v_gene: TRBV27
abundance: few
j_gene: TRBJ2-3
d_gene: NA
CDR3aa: CASAPTDTQYF
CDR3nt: TGTGCCAGCGCTCCCACAGATACGCAGTATTTT

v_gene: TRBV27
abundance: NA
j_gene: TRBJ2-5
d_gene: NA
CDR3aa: CAGRSFLLGETQYF
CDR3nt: TGTGCCGGCAGATCGTTCCTCTTGGGAGAGACCCAGTACTTC

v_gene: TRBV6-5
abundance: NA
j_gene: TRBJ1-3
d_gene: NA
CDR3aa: CASSYSFDSGNTIYF
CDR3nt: TGTGCCAGCAGTTACTCTTTTGACTCTGGAAACACCATATATTTT

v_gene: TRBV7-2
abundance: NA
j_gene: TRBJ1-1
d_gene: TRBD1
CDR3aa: CASSANRGGTEAFF
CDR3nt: TGTGCCAGCAGCGCCAACAGGGGTGGAACTGAAGCTTTCTTT

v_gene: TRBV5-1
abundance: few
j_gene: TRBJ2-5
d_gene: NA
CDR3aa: CASSLGAFDGPETQYF
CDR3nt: TGCGCCAGCAGCTTGGGGGCTTTTGATGGACCAGAGACCCAGTACTTC

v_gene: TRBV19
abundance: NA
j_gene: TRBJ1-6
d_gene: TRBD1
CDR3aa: CASSGQGNNSPLHF
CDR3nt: TGTGCCAGTAGCGGACAGGGGAATAATTCACCCCTCCACTTT

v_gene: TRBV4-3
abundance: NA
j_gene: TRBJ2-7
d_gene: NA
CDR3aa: CASSQSARDREQYF
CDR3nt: TGCGCCAGCAGCCAGAGTGCGCGAGACCGCGAGCAGTACTTC

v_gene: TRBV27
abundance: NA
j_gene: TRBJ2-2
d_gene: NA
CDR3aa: CASSLSSGGRTGELFF
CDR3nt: TGTGCCAGCAGTTTATCCTCCGGGGGGCGGACCGGGGAGCTGTTTTTT

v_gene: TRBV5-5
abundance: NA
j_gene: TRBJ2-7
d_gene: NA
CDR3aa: CASSPWTESYEQYF
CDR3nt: TGTGCCAGCAGCCCCTGGACCGAATCCTACGAGCAGTACTTC

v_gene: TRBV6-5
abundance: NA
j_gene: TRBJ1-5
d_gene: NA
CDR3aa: CASSAGKGSNQPQHF
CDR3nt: TGTGCCAGCAGTGCAGGAAAGGGAAGCAATCAGCCCCAGCATTTT